This TCR beta chain appears in the sequencing data of a study of technical replicates of blood from a handful of donors. The repertoire was sequenced with immunoSEQ multiplex PCR; TCRdb's copy has only in-frame clones and lacks some. The sample holds over 50,000 clones, 97% seen once. This CDR3 comprises 17 residues. V lost 0 bases, J lost 3 bases, and 9 bases stayed unmatched. Germline V gene data show CDR1 as LGHNA and CDR2 as YNFKEQ. The clonotype comes from a human donor in good health. J is TRBJ2-5 and V is TRBV4-2, with TRBD1 matching over 8 bases. Specimen: T cells isolated from PBMCs. This chain's CDR3 is CASSQDDTDREEETQYF. Written as DNA, the CDR3 is TGTGCCAGCAGCCAAGATGATACGGACAGGGAAGAAGAGACCCAGTACTTC.